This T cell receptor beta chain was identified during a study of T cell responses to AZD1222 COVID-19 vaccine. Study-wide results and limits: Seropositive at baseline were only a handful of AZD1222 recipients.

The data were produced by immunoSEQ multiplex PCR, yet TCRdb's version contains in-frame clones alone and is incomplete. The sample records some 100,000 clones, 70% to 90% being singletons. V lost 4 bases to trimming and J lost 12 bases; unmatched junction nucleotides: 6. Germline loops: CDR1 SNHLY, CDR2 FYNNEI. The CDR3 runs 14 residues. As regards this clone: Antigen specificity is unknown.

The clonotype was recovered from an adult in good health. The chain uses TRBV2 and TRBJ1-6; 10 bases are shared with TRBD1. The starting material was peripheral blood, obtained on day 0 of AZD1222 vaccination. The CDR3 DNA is TGTGCCAGCAGTGGTCCGGACAGGGGGGAACCCCTCCACTTT. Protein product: CASSGPDRGEPLHF.